Below, 18 T cell receptor beta chains from the same sample are listed, as sequenced in a study of control samples from healthy donors and cancer patients. Assay used: immunoSEQ multiplex PCR; TCRdb lists only in-frame clones, some missing. The data show some 120,000 clones, more than 75% seen once. The sample consisted of blood. These receptors were collected from a man aged 40-55 years in good health.

This clone was observed a few times. Here the CDR3 reads CASSRARTGELFF. The DNA for the CDR3 is TGTGCCAGCAGCCGAGCGCGGACCGGGGAGCTGTTTTTT. V gene TRBV2 combines with J gene TRBJ2-2; no definite D call. CDR3 length equals 13 residues. The germline V gene has CDR1 SNHLY and CDR2 FYNNEI. V lost 6 bases and J lost 5, with 10 bases in between.

This chain uses TRBV5-6 with TRBJ2-7; D ambiguous. CDR1 is SGHDT, CDR2 YYEEEE, per germline. Trimming took off 0 bases at V and 4 bases at J, with 2 bases between the two ends. This CDR3 contains 11 residues. As DNA, the CDR3 is TGTGCCAGCAGCTTGGAATACGAGCAGTACTTC. Protein product: CASSLEYEQYF.

This clone has just one count. The chain couples TRBV7-2 to TRBJ2-3; 10 nucleotides align to TRBD1. The germline gives CDR1 SGHTA, CDR2 FQGNSA. Trimming took 4 bases from V and 4 from J; bases not matched to a gene: 5. The CDR3 is 15 amino acids. The CDR3 DNA reads as TGTGCCAGCAGCTCCAGACAGGGGGCCCCAGATACGCAGTATTTT. Translated, it gives CASSSRQGAPDTQYF. The variable domain in full, with the rest retrieved from reference TRBV7-2 and TRBJ2-3, is GAGVSQSPSNKVTEKGKDVELRCDPISGHTALYWYRQSLGQGLEFLIYFQGNSAPDKSGLPSDRFSAERTGGSVSTLTIQRTQQEDSAVYLCASSSRQGAPDTQYFGPGTRLTVL.

V gene TRBV7-6 combines with J gene TRBJ2-1; perhaps D is TRBD1 or TRBD2 (6 bases each). With 7 bases removed from V and 0 bases from J, the gap between germline ends came to 25 bases. The germline V gene encodes CDR1 SGHVS and CDR2 FNYEAQ. This CDR3 comprises 19 residues. CDR3 amino acids: CASTPVRGLPMSSYNEQFF. The CDR3 coding sequence is TGTGCCAGCACCCCGGTCAGGGGACTCCCTATGAGCTCCTACAATGAGCAGTTCTTC. Together with reference TRBV7-6 and TRBJ2-1, the CDR3 gives the full variable domain: GAGVSQSPRYKVTKRGQDVALRCDPISGHVSLYWYRQALGQGPEFLTYFNYEAQQDKSGLPNDRFSAERPEGSISTLTIQRTEQRDSAMYRCASTPVRGLPMSSYNEQFFGPGTRLTVL.

The chain links TRBV2 to TRBJ1-6, with 11 nucleotides matching TRBD1. The trim removed 5 bases at V and 10 bases at J, leaving 4 bases unmatched. The CDR3 spans 14 residues. CDR1 is SNHLY and CDR2 is FYNNEI in the germline V gene. CDR3 coding DNA: TGTGCCAGCAGTCAGGGACAGGGGGGCTCACCCCTCCACTTT. Its translation is CASSQGQGGSPLHF.

The chain joins TRBV27 to TRBJ2-3, with 9 bases lining up with TRBD1. This CDR3 contains 15 residues. The germline V gene encodes CDR1 MNHEY and CDR2 SMNVEV (reference sequence). V shed 5 bases, J shed 1 base, and the junction held 4 bases outside the gene matches. Here the CDR3 DNA reads TGTGCCAGCAGTCCGGGACAGGGACGCACAGATACGCAGTATTTT. It yields the protein CASSPGQGRTDTQYF.

The chain recombines TRBV5-1 with TRBJ2-2; a possible D gene is TRBD2 (5 bases). The V end was cut by 1 base, the J end by 0 bases, with 10 bases between. CDR1 and CDR2 (germline): SGHRS, YFSETQ. This CDR3 spans 16 amino acids. The CDR3 sequence: CASSLWVGTNTGELFF. The CDR3 nucleotides read TGCGCCAGCAGCTTGTGGGTCGGGACGAACACCGGGGAGCTGTTTTTT.

The chain carries TRBV29-1 and TRBJ2-2; a possible D gene is TRBD2 (6 bases). V lost 7 bases and J 8 bases, leaving 11 bases between the germline ends. The CDR3 is made up of 11 amino acids. Germline V gene lookup returns CDR1 SQVTM and CDR2 ANQGSEA. This CDR3 is CSARGGGELFF. The CDR3 DNA reads TGCAGCGCGAGGGGAGGAGGGGAGCTGTTTTTT.

The genes are TRBV12-3 or TRBV12-4 and TRBJ1-1; a weak D match, TRBD1 (5 bases). V was trimmed by 10 bases and J by 3 bases, leaving 15 bases between them. This CDR3 is built from 13 residues. The CDR3 sequence: CANRPLKYTEAFF. CDR3 nucleotide sequence: TGTGCCAACAGGCCACTAAAGTACACTGAAGCTTTCTTT.

The J gene is TRBJ2-7, the V gene TRBV20-1, with unresolved D. The CDR3 has 9 residues. Germline lookup yields CDR1 DFQATT and CDR2 SNEGSKA (reference sequence). CDR3 nucleotide sequence: TGCCGGCAGGTCTACGAGCAGTACTTC. Protein product: CRQVYEQYF.

The genes are TRBV27 and TRBJ1-4; maybe TRBD1 (6 bases). The V and J ends lost 6 bases and 5 bases respectively, with 16 bases between them. Germline loops: CDR1 MNHEY, CDR2 SMNVEV (reference sequence). CDR3 size: 15 residues. The CDR3 loop is CASSRNRQDNEKLFF. The CDR3 nucleotides are TGTGCCAGCAGCCGGAATCGACAGGACAATGAAAAACTGTTTTTT.

The CDR3 reads CASKRNGAYEQYF. The CDR3 DNA sequence: TGTGCCAGTAAGCGTAACGGAGCCTACGAGCAGTACTTC. The chain employs TRBV19 and TRBJ2-7; no firm D call. Trimming removed 7 bases from V and 2 bases from J, with 12 bases in between. This CDR3 comprises 13 residues. The germline gives CDR1 LNHDA, CDR2 SQIVND (reference sequence).

The CDR3 nucleotides read TGTGCCAGCAGTCCCCAGGGAGGGGGCAAGGAAAAACTGTTTTTT. It codes for CASSPQGGGKEKLFF. The genes are TRBV25-1 and TRBJ1-4; 7 positions agree with TRBD1. With 5 bases clipped from V and 8 bases from J, the junction kept 11 bases outside the gene matches. This CDR3 has 15 residues. CDR1 is MGHDK and CDR2 is SYGVNS in the germline V gene.

The CDR3 spells CASSYSRDRENTEAFF. CDR3 DNA sequence: TGTGCCAGCAGTTACAGCCGGGACAGAGAGAACACTGAAGCTTTCTTT. V and J are TRBV6-2 or TRBV6-3 and TRBJ1-1; 7 bases are shared with TRBD1. The ends lost 2 bases at V and 1 base at J; junction bases unmatched: 7. Germline CDR1 reads MNHEY; CDR2 reads SVGEGT. This CDR3 has 16 residues.

The chain is built from TRBV7-2 and TRBJ1-5; D is ambiguous. This CDR3 is built from 15 residues. Germline V CDR1 and CDR2: SGHTA, FQGNSA. V lost 2 bases to trimming and J lost 5 bases, with 13 bases between them. This chain's CDR3 is CASSLRVETDQPQHF. The CDR3 nucleotides are TGTGCCAGCAGCTTAAGGGTGGAGACCGATCAGCCCCAGCATTTT.

CDR3 sequence: CASSSVRWGEAFF. CDR3 DNA sequence: TGTGCCAGCAGCTCTGTGAGGTGGGGTGAAGCTTTCTTT. This chain connects TRBV16 to TRBJ1-1; D unclear. This CDR3 is 13 amino acids long. Germline CDR1 and CDR2: KGHSY and FQNENV. The ends were cut back, 5 bases at V and 7 bases at J, with 14 bases in the middle.

The rearrangement joins TRBV5-1 to TRBJ2-3; TRBD1 agrees at 8 bases. Germline lookup yields CDR1 SGHRS and CDR2 YFSETQ. The length of the CDR3 is 16 residues. V shed 4 bases and J 2 bases; nucleotides not matched to a gene: 9. CDR3 sequence (DNA): TGCGCCAGCAGCCAAACGACAGGGGCCTTCACAGATACGCAGTATTTT. It is translated as CASSQTTGAFTDTQYF.

The chain joins TRBV18 to TRBJ1-5, with a possible D match to TRBD1 (5 bases). The CDR3 has 12 amino acids. Germline assignment: CDR1 KGHSH and CDR2 LQKENI. The ends were cut back, 6 bases at V and 6 bases at J, with 9 bases in the middle. The CDR3 loop reads CASSTGTQPQHF. The CDR3 DNA is TGTGCCAGCTCCACGGGGACTCAGCCCCAGCATTTT.